The text below deals with one TCR beta chain. The antigen is unknown. None of the donors, who were healthy HIV-negative adults, had recently had acute infections or vaccinations. This sample was taken from a study of shared clonotypes between healthy human individuals. Germline assignment: CDR1 SGHAT and CDR2 FQNNGV. The CDR3 sequence is 14 residues long. With 5 bases clipped from V and 5 bases from J, the junction kept 8 bases outside the gene matches. Assay used: immunoSEQ multiplex PCR; TCRdb lists only in-frame clones, some missing. This table has about half a million clones, over 70% appearing once. Study observations and caveats: It was anticipated that sequencing depth would influence how many clonotypes donors shared.

The sequenced material came from PBMCs. The sequence came from a woman aged 40 to 55 in good health. Some clones in this sample may be carry-over from other donors' samples. The chain couples TRBV11-2 to TRBJ1-1, with 7 bases identical to TRBD1. The CDR3 coding sequence is TGTGCCAGCAGCCCCAGGGGGAGGGGGACTGAAGCTTTCTTT. It translates to CASSPRGRGTEAFF.